One sample yielded the 8 T cell receptor beta chains listed below, sequenced in a study of T cells after yellow fever vaccination. TCRdb reprocessed the 5' RACE reads via MiXCR and lists one record per CDR3 protein. The table has hundreds of thousands of distinct CDR3 sequences, 9% to 15% seen once; the top ten hold 15%. Material: PBMCs, obtained on the day of the yellow fever booster vaccination. The receptor source for this set is a man aged 25-45 years who received the YFV17D yellow fever vaccine.

The chain joins TRBV18 to TRBJ1-1, with no clear D. Germline CDR1 and CDR2: KGHSH and LQKENI. The CDR3 totals 16 residues. The V end lost 2 bases, the J end lost 0 bases, and 13 bases lay between the germline ends. CDR3 residues: CASSPFSDKLNTEAFF. The CDR3 DNA reads as TGTGCCAGCTCACCATTTTCAGACAAATTGAACACTGAAGCTTTCTTT.

This clonotype was detected only a few times. The chain couples TRBV3-1 to TRBJ2-2, with TRBD1 matching over 11 bases. The germline V gene has CDR1 LGHDT and CDR2 YNNKEL (reference sequence). CDR3 length: 16 amino acids. Trimming cost V 2 bases and J 6 bases; bases outside gene matches: 5. CDR3 nucleotide sequence: TGTGCCAGCAGCCAAACCGGGACAGGGGGGTCCGGGGAGCTGTTTTTT. Translation gives CASSQTGTGGSGELFF.

This chain connects TRBV19 to TRBJ2-5, with D possibly called TRBD1 or TRBD2 (5 bases each). CDR3 length: 12 amino acids. Trimming left V 7 bases short and J 4 bases short, with 10 bases between. CDR1 and CDR2 (germline): LNHDA, SQIVND (reference sequence). The CDR3 sequence is CASTSGGETQYF. CDR3 nucleotide sequence: TGTGCCAGTACCTCTGGGGGAGAGACCCAGTACTTC.

This clonotype has a handful of counts. The V and J genes are TRBV7-2 and TRBJ2-7; a weak D match, TRBD1 (5 bases). Germline V CDR1 and CDR2: SGHTA, FQGNSA. V lost 6 bases to trimming and J lost 3 bases, with 12 bases between them. The CDR3 loop spans 13 amino acids. CDR3 protein: CASSHTGYYEQYF. DNA of the CDR3: TGTGCCAGCAGTCATACAGGTTACTACGAGCAGTACTTC.

V gene TRBV5-6 combines with J gene TRBJ2-1; D is uncertain. This CDR3 is 11 amino acids long. Per the germline V gene, CDR1 is SGHDT and CDR2 is YYEEEE. V lost 3 bases and J lost 10, with 8 bases in between. The CDR3 nucleotides are TGTGCCAGCAGCTCATACTCGGAGCAGTTCTTC. Translating gives CASSSYSEQFF.

This clonotype was observed at least ten times. The genes are TRBV9 and TRBJ1-1; tentatively, D is TRBD1 (5 bases). Germline CDR1 reads SGDLS; CDR2 reads YYNGEE. The V end was cut by 4 bases, the J end by 2 bases, with 9 bases between. This CDR3 spans 13 amino acids. The CDR3 loop reads CASSPRTNTEAFF. CDR3 nucleotide sequence: TGTGCCAGCAGCCCACGGACAAACACTGAAGCTTTCTTT.

The J gene is TRBJ1-6, the V gene TRBV6-5, with D uncertain. The CDR3 totals 14 residues. Trimming removed 1 base from V and 7 bases from J, with 8 bases in between. Germline CDR1 is MNHEY and CDR2 is SVGAGI. CDR3 sequence (DNA): TGTGCCAGCAGTTACTTCCAGGAGAATTCACCCCTCCACTTT. It encodes CASSYFQENSPLHF.

Only a few counts were recorded for this clonotype. The chain couples TRBV3-1 to TRBJ2-1; 8 bases match TRBD1. The CDR3 covers 16 residues. From germline, CDR1 is LGHDT and CDR2 YNNKEL (reference sequence). V was pared by 3 bases and J by 7 bases, with 11 bases of the junction left unmatched. The CDR3 sequence is CASSHGGQGPSNEQFF. In nucleotides, the CDR3 is TGTGCCAGCAGCCACGGCGGACAGGGCCCCTCTAATGAGCAGTTCTTC.